This record looks at one T cell receptor (beta chain) sequence and its context. The data stem from a study of cytotoxic CD8 clonotypes in ibrutinib-treated CLL. About the research overall: Response samples were taken after a median of approximately 13 months on treatment, range 6 to 36.

Sequencing was performed with immunoSEQ multiplex PCR; in TCRdb, only in-frame clones are kept and a portion is missing. The repertoire holds about 160,000 clones, with more than 80% as singletons. CDR1 SGHAT and CDR2 FQNNGV come from the germline V gene. There are 15 residues in the CDR3. V was pared by 4 bases and J by 10 bases, with 22 bases between. This receptor was taken from a human donor with chronic lymphocytic leukemia. The rearrangement links TRBV11-2 to TRBJ1-1; D remains ambiguous. The specimen comprised PBMCs, sampled after 24 months of ibrutinib treatment. The CDR3 coding sequence is TGTGCCAGCAGCTCCCACACGTCCAGGATCTTTAGAGCTTTCTTT. Protein product: CASSSHTSRIFRAFF.